The following is a T cell receptor (beta chain) sequence with its context. Its target is not known. The donors were members of the roughly 130-subject validation cohort (separate from the approximately 670-subject first cohort). The source of the sample is a study of cytomegalovirus exposure and HLA in healthy donors. Study overall: A later analysis reported the 130 or so validation repertoires used the same platform as the 550 to 800 first-cohort repertoires. Study-level points and caveats: A list of around 160 TCR beta chains associated with cytomegalovirus was given. In vitro experiments confirmed that a few CMV-associated chains were specific for CMV antigens.

Sequenced by immunoSEQ multiplex PCR; TCRdb stores in-frame clones only, minus some. The sample gives some 140,000 clones, roughly nine tenths of which show up once; less than 3.5% is in the top ten. This clonotype was obtained from a young man in good health and CMV-seronegative. Material: PBMCs.

CDR3 nucleotide sequence: TGTGCCAGCAGTTTCCGCGACAATCCTGGAAACACCATATATTTT. This translates into CASSFRDNPGNTIYF. The genes are TRBV28 and TRBJ1-3, with no clear D. The CDR3 contains 15 residues. The V gene lost 3 bases and the J gene lost 2 bases, with 11 bases spanning the gap. CDR1 and CDR2 (germline): MDHEN, SYDVKM.